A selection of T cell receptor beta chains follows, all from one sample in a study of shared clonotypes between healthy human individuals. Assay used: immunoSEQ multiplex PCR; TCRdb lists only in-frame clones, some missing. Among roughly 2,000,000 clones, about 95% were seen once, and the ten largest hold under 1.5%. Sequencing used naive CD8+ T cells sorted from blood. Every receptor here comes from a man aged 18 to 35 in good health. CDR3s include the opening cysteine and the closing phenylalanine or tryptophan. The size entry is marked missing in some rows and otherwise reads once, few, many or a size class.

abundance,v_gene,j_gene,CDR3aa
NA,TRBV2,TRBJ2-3,CASSGGSGSSTDTQYF
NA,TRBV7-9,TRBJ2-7,CASSLGGLSYEQYF
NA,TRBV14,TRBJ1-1,CASSQARGNTEAFF
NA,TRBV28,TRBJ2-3,CASSSDENTQYF
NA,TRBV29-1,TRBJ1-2,CSVDAGRYGYTF
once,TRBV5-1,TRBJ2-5,CASHDWLAAPETQYF
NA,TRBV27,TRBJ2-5,CASSPLTGLQETQYF
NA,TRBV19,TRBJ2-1,CASSMGYGGSYNEQFF
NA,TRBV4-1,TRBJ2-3,CASSQDGPGAMADTQYF
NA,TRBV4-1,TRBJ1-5,CASSHNTGANQPQHF
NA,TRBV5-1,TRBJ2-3,CASQGDTIADTQYF
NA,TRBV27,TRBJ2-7,CASRPGGVLFYEQYF
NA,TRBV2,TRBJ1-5,CASSEYGRGLTAGNQPQHF
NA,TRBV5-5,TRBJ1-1,CASSLALDTAFF
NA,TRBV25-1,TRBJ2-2,CASSERGNTGELFF
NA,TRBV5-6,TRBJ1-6,CASSLGGGLSPLHF
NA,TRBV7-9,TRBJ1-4,CASSFRTGVEKLFF
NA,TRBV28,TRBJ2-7,CASSLGRDLLNEQYF
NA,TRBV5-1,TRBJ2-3,CASSFRAHTDTQYF
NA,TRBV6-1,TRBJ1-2,CAADWGPGDYGYTF
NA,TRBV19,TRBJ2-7,CASSPGTGGMYEQYF
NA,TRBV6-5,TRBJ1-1,CASRRGDGEAFF
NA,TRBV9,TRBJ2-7,CASSVDGYEQYF
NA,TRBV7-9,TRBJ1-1,CASGQGGTEAFF
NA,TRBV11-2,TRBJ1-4,CASSPKRDRGPLLEKLFF
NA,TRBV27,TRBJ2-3,CASRLTSGGAGADTQYF
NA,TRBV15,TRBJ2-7,CATSVKQGHSYEQYF
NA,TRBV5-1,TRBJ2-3,CASSREGLADTTDTQYF
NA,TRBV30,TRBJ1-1,CAWSVFPQGGTEAFF
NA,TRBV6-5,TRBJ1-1,CASSPLGTMNTEAFF
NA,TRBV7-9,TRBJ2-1,CASSLAPVEQFF
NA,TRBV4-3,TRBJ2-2,CASSPPLAGGPGELFF
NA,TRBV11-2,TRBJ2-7,CASSRGQGDEQYF
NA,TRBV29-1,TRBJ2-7,CSVEGGPGEQYF
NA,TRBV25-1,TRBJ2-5,CASTHGYQETQYF
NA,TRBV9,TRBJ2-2,CASSVAGLAGTGELFF
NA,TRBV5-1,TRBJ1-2,CASSPGNSYGYTF
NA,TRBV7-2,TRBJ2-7,CASSTLGGFHEQYF
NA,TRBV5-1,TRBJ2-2,CASRLAGTTGELFF
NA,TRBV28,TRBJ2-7,CASSPSDSYEQYF
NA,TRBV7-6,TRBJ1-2,CASSLDLGGGLNYGYTF
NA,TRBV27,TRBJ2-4,CASSSPGTKNIQYF
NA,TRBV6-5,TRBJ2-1,CASSLLAGIHNEQFF
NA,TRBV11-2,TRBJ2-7,CASSDGVYEQYF
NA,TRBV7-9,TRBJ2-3,CASSSPSGGGDTQYF
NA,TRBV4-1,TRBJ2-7,CASSQVLDPGPDSYEQYF
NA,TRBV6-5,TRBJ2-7,CASSYSMGREQYF
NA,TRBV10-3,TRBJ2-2,CSPAGGENTGELFF
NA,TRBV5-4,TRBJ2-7,CASSAPTSGSYEQYF
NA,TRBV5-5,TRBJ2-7,CASSSRWGPIYEQYF
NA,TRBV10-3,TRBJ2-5,CAISEGGSWETQYF
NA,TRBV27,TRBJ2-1,CASSMTGLNEQFF
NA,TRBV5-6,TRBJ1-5,CASSLWAGVGYQPQHF
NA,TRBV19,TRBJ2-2,CASSIDDGWDTGELFF
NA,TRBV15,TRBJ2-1,CATSRDPGLIDNEQFF
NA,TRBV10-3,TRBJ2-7,CAISESMAGKAYEQYF
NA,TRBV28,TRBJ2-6,CASSLSLVRANVLTF